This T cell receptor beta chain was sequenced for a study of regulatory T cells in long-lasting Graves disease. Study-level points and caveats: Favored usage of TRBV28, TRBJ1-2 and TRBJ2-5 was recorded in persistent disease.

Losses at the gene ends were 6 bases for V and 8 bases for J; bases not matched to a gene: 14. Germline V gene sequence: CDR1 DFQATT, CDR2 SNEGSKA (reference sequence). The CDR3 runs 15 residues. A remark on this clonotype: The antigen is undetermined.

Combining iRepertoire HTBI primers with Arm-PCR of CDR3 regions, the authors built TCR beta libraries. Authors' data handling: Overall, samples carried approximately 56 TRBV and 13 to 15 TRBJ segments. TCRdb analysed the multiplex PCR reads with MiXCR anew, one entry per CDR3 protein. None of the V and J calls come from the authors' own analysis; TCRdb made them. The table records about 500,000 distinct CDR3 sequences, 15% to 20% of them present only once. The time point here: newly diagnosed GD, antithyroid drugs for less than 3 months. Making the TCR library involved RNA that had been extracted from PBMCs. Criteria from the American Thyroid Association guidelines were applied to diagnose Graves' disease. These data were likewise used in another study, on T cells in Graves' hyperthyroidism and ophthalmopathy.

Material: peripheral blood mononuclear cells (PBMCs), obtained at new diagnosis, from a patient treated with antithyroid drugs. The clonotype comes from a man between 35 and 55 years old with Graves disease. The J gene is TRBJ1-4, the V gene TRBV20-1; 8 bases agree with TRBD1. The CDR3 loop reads CSARDRGWAEEKLFF. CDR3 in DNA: TGCAGTGCCCGTGACAGGGGTTGGGCGGAGGAAAAACTGTTTTTT.